The 22 T cell receptor beta chains below all came from one sample that was sequenced in a study of read filtering for tumor transcriptome and immune sequencing. The library was built from about 0.4 ug RNA with molecular barcoded adaptors for alpha/delta and beta/gamma chains. TCRdb redid the calling of the reads with MiXCR, one entry per CDR3 protein. The table lists tens of thousands of distinct CDR3 sequences, around a sixth of them singletons. The sample was a population of CD138-negative cells sorted from bone marrow. Receptor source: a donor aged 40 or over with multiple myeloma.

In this sample, this clonotype turned up many times. The chain has TRBV4-2 and TRBJ1-6; D ambiguous. CDR1 LGHNA and CDR2 YNFKEQ come from the germline V gene. V was shortened by 1 base and J by 4 bases, with 8 bases between the two germline ends. This CDR3 contains 15 residues. CDR3: CASSQGEGYNSPLHF. The CDR3 DNA reads TGTGCCAGCAGCCAAGGAGAAGGGTATAATTCACCCCTCCACTTT.

This rearrangement joins TRBV7-3 to TRBJ2-1, with 10 bases fitting TRBD2. V lost 4 bases to trimming and J lost 4 bases; unmatched junction nucleotides: 4. Germline CDR1 and CDR2: SGHTA and FQGTGA. This CDR3 region has 15 residues. The CDR3 loop is CASSSLAGAYNEQFF. In nucleotides, the CDR3 is TGTGCCAGCAGCTCTCTAGCGGGGGCGTACAATGAGCAGTTCTTC.

In its sample, this clonotype was seen many times. V and J are TRBV20-1 and TRBJ1-1; D is undetermined. Trimming stripped 6 bases from V and 2 bases from J, with 13 bases between. This CDR3 comprises 13 residues. Per the germline V gene, CDR1 is DFQATT and CDR2 is SNEGSKA (reference sequence). In DNA, the CDR3 is TGCAGTGCCACCGGGGATCCCAACACTGAAGCTTTCTTT. This translates into CSATGDPNTEAFF.

The chain is built from TRBV3-1 and TRBJ2-7; D is tentatively TRBD1 or TRBD2 (5 bases each). From germline, CDR1 is LGHDT and CDR2 YNNKEL (reference sequence). Trimming left V 4 bases short and J 0 bases short, with 10 bases between. The CDR3 spans 14 residues. The CDR3: CASSPGPVSYEQYF. CDR3 nucleotides: TGTGCCAGCAGCCCGGGACCCGTCTCCTACGAGCAGTACTTC.

The chain carries TRBV6-6 and TRBJ2-1, with 7 bases fitting TRBD2. Losses at the gene ends were 5 bases for V and 5 bases for J; bases not matched to a gene: 9. In germline, CDR1 is MNHNY, CDR2 SVGAGI (reference sequence). The CDR3 loop spans 15 amino acids. For the CDR3, the DNA is TGTGCCAGCAGTCTCGGGCTAGCGGTCCACAATGAGCAGTTCTTC. Protein product: CASSLGLAVHNEQFF.

The rearrangement links TRBV6-4 to TRBJ2-3; D ambiguous. The germline V gene has CDR1 MRHNA and CDR2 SNTAGT. V shed 3 bases and J shed 6 bases, with 4 bases lying between them. The CDR3 spans 11 residues. This CDR3 is CASSDADTQYF. Written as DNA, the CDR3 is TGTGCCAGCAGTGATGCTGATACGCAGTATTTT.

This clonotype has ten or more counts. The rearrangement uses TRBV11-2 and TRBJ2-6, with D tentatively TRBD1 (6 bases). The V gene's germline CDR1 is SGHAT and CDR2 FQNNGV. CDR3 length: 18 residues. Trimming shortened V by 2 bases and J by 0 bases, and 14 bases separated the two germline ends. This CDR3 is CASSLLTGLSSGANVLTF. The CDR3 DNA reads as TGTGCCAGCAGCTTACTGACAGGTCTCAGCTCTGGGGCCAACGTCCTGACTTTC.

This clonotype was detected ten times or more. J is TRBJ2-5 and V is TRBV3-1, with D hard to call. This CDR3 is built from 14 residues. V lost 7 bases and J 1 base, leaving 13 bases between the germline ends. Germline-derived CDR1 and CDR2 are LGHDT and YNNKEL (reference sequence). The CDR3 protein is CASKKGLGQETQYF. The DNA for the CDR3 is TGTGCCAGCAAGAAGGGCCTGGGCCAAGAGACCCAGTACTTC.

In this sample, this clonotype turned up a few times. V and J are TRBV2 and TRBJ2-7, with no clear D. CDR3 length equals 16 residues. Germline loops: CDR1 SNHLY, CDR2 FYNNEI. Trimming stripped 6 bases from V and 3 bases from J, with 21 bases between. The CDR3, as DNA: TGTGCCAGCAGGGCCCCTGATTGGGCCGACCGCTACGAGCAGTACTTC. Translation gives CASRAPDWADRYEQYF.

This clonotype was seen many times. The chain employs TRBV5-1 and TRBJ1-5; D is perhaps TRBD1 (5 bases). Trimming left V 4 bases short and J 1 base short, with 12 bases between. The CDR3 extends over 15 amino acids. CDR1 and CDR2 (germline): SGHRS, YFSETQ. In nucleotides, the CDR3 is TGCGCCAGCAGCCCGGGGGACGCCAGCAATCAGCCCCAGCATTTT. Residues: CASSPGDASNQPQHF.

This clonotype was detected many times. This sequence joins TRBV20-1 and TRBJ2-7, with 7 bases matching TRBD1. CDR1 and CDR2 (germline): DFQATT, SNEGSKA (reference sequence). Germline trimming cut 6 bases from V and 4 bases from J; bases unmatched to any gene: 12. The CDR3 contains 14 residues. CDR3 residues: CSAPKTGKEYEQYF. In DNA, the CDR3 is TGCAGTGCGCCCAAGACAGGGAAGGAATACGAGCAGTACTTC.

As to this clonotype: Here the CDR3 omits its conserved ending phenylalanine or tryptophan, so a read error is the likely source. The chain has TRBV29-1 and TRBJ2-2; TRBD1 might be the D (6 bases). The CDR3 is 13 amino acids. Trimming removed 0 bases from V and 10 bases from J, with 12 bases in between. The germline V gene encodes CDR1 SQVTM and CDR2 ANQGSEA. The CDR3 DNA reads as TGCAGCGTTGAAGATCTGGGGGCCGCGGAGCTGTTTTTA. Encoded protein: CSVEDLGAAELFL.

In this sample, this clonotype turned up many times. The rearrangement links TRBV5-5 to TRBJ2-3; D not resolved. V dropped 3 bases and J dropped 0 bases, with 14 bases sitting between them. In germline, CDR1 is SGHKS, CDR2 YYEKEE (reference sequence). This CDR3 has 16 amino acids. The CDR3 protein is CASSSSVAASTDTQYF. The CDR3 DNA is TGTGCCAGCAGCTCCTCAGTGGCAGCTAGCACAGATACGCAGTATTTT.

Concerning this clonotype itself: A read error is likely here: a far larger clone is one base away. The chain couples TRBV6-1 to TRBJ2-3, with TRBD2 matching over 7 bases. The CDR3 runs 15 residues. Germline CDR1 and CDR2: MNHNS and SASEGT. DNA of the CDR3: TGTACCAGCAGACCCCCTGGGGGGGAGAGACATACGCAGTATTTT. Protein sequence: CTSRPPGGERHTQYF.

The chain joins TRBV19 to TRBJ1-3; D unresolved. There are 14 residues in the CDR3. Deletions cut 4 bases from V and 0 bases from J, with 7 bases between. Per the germline V gene, CDR1 is LNHDA and CDR2 is SQIVND (reference sequence). The CDR3 nucleotides read TGTGCCAGTAGTAGACTCTCCTCTGGAAACACCATATATTTT. Translated: CASSRLSSGNTIYF.

This clonotype has more than one count but fewer than ten. In DNA, the CDR3 is TGTGCCAGCAGGGGGGGGACTAGCGGGAGTGAGGAAAACATTCAGTACTTC. This sequence encodes CASRGGTSGSEENIQYF. The chain carries TRBV6-6 and TRBJ2-4; TRBD2 matches 14 bases. With 6 bases clipped from V and 5 bases from J, the junction kept 9 bases outside the gene matches. CDR3 length equals 17 residues. The germline CDR1 and CDR2 sequences are MNHNY and SVGAGI (reference sequence).

In regard to this clonotype: One end of the junction varies from germline; a read error may be responsible. The rearrangement joins TRBV9 to TRBJ2-7; either TRBD1 or TRBD2 may fit D (5 bases each). CDR1 is SGDLS and CDR2 is YYNGEE in the germline V gene. CDR3 length equals 12 residues. CDR3 nucleotides: TGTGTCAGCGGCGCACAGGACCACGAGCAGTACTTC. Translation gives CVSGAQDHEQYF.

Comments on this clonotype: This may arise from a read error, as a much more abundant clone is one base away. The chain uses TRBV3-1 and TRBJ2-1; no definite D call. Trimming took off 4 bases at V and 8 bases at J, with 15 bases between the two ends. Germline loops: CDR1 LGHDT, CDR2 YNNKEL (reference sequence). The CDR3 contains 14 residues. CDR3 loop: CASSRVWKRDEQFF. CDR3 nucleotides: TGTGCCAGCAGCCGAGTCTGGAAACGCGATGAGCAGTTCTTC.

This clonotype was seen at least ten times. V is TRBV20-1 and J is TRBJ2-7; 12 nucleotides agree with TRBD2. The CDR3 loop spans 13 amino acids. The V gene end was trimmed by 7 bases and the J gene end by 7 bases; junction bases not matched to a gene: 8. Germline CDR1 is DFQATT and CDR2 is SNEGSKA (reference sequence). CDR3 bases: TGCAGTGGGCTAGCGGGGGGGCCAGGTGAGCAGTACTTC. Translated, it gives CSGLAGGPGEQYF.

This clonotype came up many times. The genes are TRBV28 and TRBJ2-5; 7 bases match TRBD1. CDR3 length equals 18 residues. CDR1 is MDHEN and CDR2 is SYDVKM in the germline V gene. Trimming at V came to 10 bases and at J to 5 bases, leaving 25 bases not matched to a gene. The CDR3 nucleotides read TGTGCCACCTCTCCCCCGGGCCCGACAGGGCTGACGGGGGAGACCCAGTACTTC. Its protein is CATSPPGPTGLTGETQYF.

This clonotype ranks as medium-sized. The chain recombines TRBV20-1 with TRBJ2-1, with a tentative D call TRBD2 (6 bases). Between the trimmed V and J ends, which lost 4 bases and 3 bases, there was a span of 7 bases. The length of the CDR3 is 12 residues. Germline lookup yields CDR1 DFQATT and CDR2 SNEGSKA (reference sequence). DNA of the CDR3: TGCAGTGCTAAGGGAGGCTACAATGAGCAGTTCTTC. Its protein product is CSAKGGYNEQFF.

At least ten counts were recorded for this clonotype. The chain carries TRBV3-1 and TRBJ2-5, with TRBD2 matching 8 bases. Per the germline V gene, CDR1 is LGHDT and CDR2 is YNNKEL (reference sequence). The CDR3 totals 15 residues. Germline trimming cut 1 base from V and 3 bases from J; bases unmatched to any gene: 4. The CDR3 nucleotides read TGTGCCAGCAGCCAAGCGGGGGGGTTAAAAGAGACCCAGTACTTC. Its protein is CASSQAGGLKETQYF.